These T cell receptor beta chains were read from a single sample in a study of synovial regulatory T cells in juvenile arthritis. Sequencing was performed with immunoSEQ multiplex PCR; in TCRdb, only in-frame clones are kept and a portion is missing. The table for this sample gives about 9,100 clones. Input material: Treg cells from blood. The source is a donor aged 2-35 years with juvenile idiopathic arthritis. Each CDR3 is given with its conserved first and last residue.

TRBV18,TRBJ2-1,CASSPYPQRDNLHLSSYNEQFF
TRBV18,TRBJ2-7,CASSPNPQGNEQYF
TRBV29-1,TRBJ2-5,CSVHGTSRETQYF
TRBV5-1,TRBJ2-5,CASSLVSAQETQYF
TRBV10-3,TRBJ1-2,CAISGSTNRGDGYTF
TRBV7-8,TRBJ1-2,CASSFIRDSIYGYTF
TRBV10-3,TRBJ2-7,CAISAPGTGYHEQYF
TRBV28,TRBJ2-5,CASSSLPGQGRETQYF
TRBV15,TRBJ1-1,CATSPRKGTGGTEAFF
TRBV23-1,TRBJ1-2,CASSQNADRDLSPYGYTF